These 15 T cell receptor beta chains share one sample of origin, sequenced in a study of low-dose radiotherapy and immunotherapy resistance in tumors. Time point meaning: after trial treatment. The sample's treatment: LDRT plus nivolumab, ipilimumab, low-dose cyclophosphamide and aspirin (RACIN trial). Both TCRalpha and TCRbeta chains were reverse transcribed with V-gene-specific primers. Amplification, which lasted around 22 PCR cycles, used a constant-region primer and V-primer adapter to amplify TCRs. TCRdb analysed the reads with MiXCR anew, one entry per CDR3 protein. Among 100,000 or so distinct CDR3 sequences listed, around 21% were seen once. Here the sequenced sample was PBMCs, taken after low-dose radiotherapy plus immunotherapy. The receptors stem from a male donor with prostate cancer.

The chain combines TRBV11-2 with TRBJ1-1; D is perhaps TRBD1 (6 bases). The germline gives CDR1 SGHAT, CDR2 FQNNGV. V lost 2 bases and J 4 bases, leaving 11 bases between the germline ends. This CDR3 has 14 residues. This CDR3 reads CASSLTRGGTEAFF. Written as DNA, the CDR3 is TGTGCCAGCAGCTTAACGAGAGGGGGCACTGAAGCTTTCTTT. The whole variable domain, remainder taken from reference TRBV11-2 and TRBJ1-1, is EAGVAQSPRYKIIEKRQSVAFWCNPISGHATLYWYQQILGQGPKLLIQFQNNGVVDDSQLPKDRFSAERLKGVDSTLKIQPAKLEDSAVYLCASSLTRGGTEAFFGQGTRLTVV.

Only a few counts were recorded for this clonotype. The chain is built from TRBV6-2 or TRBV6-3 and TRBJ2-2; D unresolved. The CDR3 length is 12 residues. The germline V gene encodes CDR1 MNHEY and CDR2 SVGEGT. V lost 6 bases and J lost 5, with 7 bases in between. CDR3 residues: CASRKLTGELFF. The CDR3 bases are TGTGCCAGCAGAAAACTAACCGGGGAGCTGTTTTTT.

As for this clonotype: Given a far larger clone just one base away, this is likely a sequencing read error. J is TRBJ2-3 and V is TRBV6-5; no firm D call. CDR1 and CDR2 (germline): MNHEY, SVGAGI. This CDR3 region has 15 residues. The CDR3 coding sequence is TGTGTCAGCAGTGAAGGTAATCCGTACACAGATACGCAGTATTTT. Its protein is CVSSEGNPYTDTQYF.

This clonotype was recorded at least ten times. This rearrangement joins TRBV20-1 to TRBJ1-3, with no clear D. The CDR3 is made up of 11 amino acids. V dropped 3 bases and J dropped 7 bases, with 7 bases sitting between them. Germline V lookup: CDR1 DFQATT, CDR2 SNEGSKA (reference sequence). Written as DNA, the CDR3 is TGCAGTGCTAGCCCCGGGAACACCATATATTTT. Amino acids: CSASPGNTIYF.

This clonotype appeared many times. One end of the junction varies from germline; a read error may be responsible. This chain connects TRBV3-1 to TRBJ2-5; no clear D gene. The CDR3 is 14 residues long. Germline V CDR1 and CDR2: LGHDT, YNNKEL (reference sequence). The CDR3 loop is CASSQDTAQEAQYF. CDR3 nucleotides: TGTGCCAGCAGCCAAGATACAGCACAAGAGGCCCAGTACTTC.

CDR3 region: CASSLGPGLARETQYF. The CDR3 DNA sequence: TGTGCCAGCAGCTTAGGGCCGGGACTAGCTCGGGAGACCCAGTACTTC. The chain joins TRBV11-2 to TRBJ2-5; 9 nucleotides match TRBD2. The J segment lost 5 bases and the V segment lost 1 base, leaving 8 bases of the junction unmatched. Germline CDR1 reads SGHAT; CDR2 reads FQNNGV. This CDR3 is 16 amino acids long.

The V gene is TRBV12-3 or TRBV12-4, the J gene TRBJ1-2; tentative D call: TRBD1 (5 bases). The CDR3 is made up of 15 amino acids. Trimming cost V 4 bases and J 1 base, with 13 bases left between them. Written as DNA, the CDR3 is TGTGCCAGCAGTTCGACCGGGACGGGTAACTATGGCTACACCTTC. It yields the protein CASSSTGTGNYGYTF.

This clonotype was seen only a few times. J is TRBJ2-5 and V is TRBV7-2; 7 bases are shared with TRBD1. Germline CDR1 SGHTA, CDR2 FQGNSA. The junction had 7 bases not matched to a gene; V was cut back by 4 bases and J by 5 bases. CDR3 size: 14 residues. The DNA of the CDR3 is TGTGCCAGCAGCTCCGACAGGGTTCGGGAGACCCAGTACTTC. It translates to CASSSDRVRETQYF. The entire variable domain, with the rest obtained from reference TRBV7-2 and TRBJ2-5, is as follows: GAGVSQSPSNKVTEKGKDVELRCDPISGHTALYWYRQSLGQGLEFLIYFQGNSAPDKSGLPSDRFSAERTGGSVSTLTIQRTQQEDSAVYLCASSSDRVRETQYFGPGTRLLVL.

This clonotype was recorded at least ten times. This chain connects TRBV10-3 to TRBJ2-7; 7 bases fit TRBD1. The CDR3 is 14 amino acids. V lost 7 bases to trimming and J lost 0 bases; unmatched junction nucleotides: 6. The germline gives CDR1 ENHRY, CDR2 SYGVKD. The CDR3 sequence is CAITPGQFSYEQYF. The CDR3 nucleotides are TGTGCCATCACGCCGGGACAGTTCTCCTACGAGCAGTACTTC.

V usage is TRBV27 and J usage is TRBJ2-7; 7 nucleotides agree with TRBD2. V dropped 3 bases and J dropped 6; count of bases not matched to a gene: 2. The germline CDR1 and CDR2 sequences are MNHEY and SMNVEV (reference sequence). This CDR3 region has 12 residues. CDR3 in DNA: TGTGCCAGCAGTTTTGGGGGGGTCGAGCAGTACTTC. Translating it yields CASSFGGVEQYF.

Ten or more counts support this clonotype. The CDR3 DNA follows: TGTGCCAGCAGCCAAGATCTTAGCACCGTACAGTACTTC. It codes for CASSQDLSTVQYF. The chain recombines TRBV14 with TRBJ2-4; D remains unclear. Germline CDR1 reads SGHDN; CDR2 reads FVKESK. V was clipped by 0 bases and J by 13 bases, with 13 bases between them. This CDR3 comprises 13 residues.

Many counts were recorded for this clonotype. The chain couples TRBV29-1 to TRBJ2-2; possibly TRBD2 for D (6 bases). The CDR3 has 13 residues. The germline CDR1 and CDR2 sequences are SQVTM and ANQGSEA. V lost 4 bases and J lost 7, with 13 bases in between. The chain's CDR3 is CSVVPGVSGELFF. CDR3 DNA: TGCAGCGTTGTACCGGGGGTCAGCGGGGAGCTGTTTTTT.

This clonotype appeared many times. The V call is TRBV5-1, the J call TRBJ1-2, with D maybe TRBD1 (6 bases). From germline, CDR1 is SGHRS and CDR2 YFSETQ. The CDR3 extends over 14 amino acids. The ends were cut back, 4 bases at V and 4 bases at J, with 14 bases in the middle. Written as DNA, the CDR3 is TGCGCCAGCAGCGGTTTGGACAGCCGCTATGGCTACACCTTC. Protein product: CASSGLDSRYGYTF. Looking up the rest from reference TRBV5-1 and TRBJ1-2 gives the full variable domain: KAGVTQTPRYLIKTRGQQVTLSCSPISGHRSVSWYQQTPGQGLQFLFEYFSETQRNKGNFPGRFSGRQFSNSRSEMNVSTLELGDSALYLCASSGLDSRYGYTFGSGTRLTVV.

This clonotype showed up many times. J is TRBJ2-2 and V is TRBV18; 8 bases are shared with TRBD1. The CDR3 extends over 16 amino acids. The V and J ends lost 3 bases and 3 bases, in that order; junction bases with no gene match: 6. Germline-derived CDR1 and CDR2 are KGHSH and LQKENI. The CDR3 DNA follows: TGTGCCAGCTCACCGAGAGACAGGGGTGACACCGGGGAGCTGTTTTTT. Protein product: CASSPRDRGDTGELFF.

This clonotype was picked up many times. This chain connects TRBV20-1 to TRBJ1-2, with a possible D match to TRBD1 (5 bases). This CDR3 has 13 residues. Trimming stripped 3 bases from V and 4 bases from J, with 12 bases between. Germline values: CDR1 DFQATT, CDR2 SNEGSKA (reference sequence). In DNA, the CDR3 is TGCAGTGCTAGTGGGACGCACTCCTATGGCTACACCTTC. This sequence encodes CSASGTHSYGYTF.